Following are 28 T cell receptor beta chains from one sample sequenced in a study of post-analysis software for immune sequencing data. Study-wide points: Five or six TRBV segments, TRBV5-6, TRBV5-1 and TRBV20-1 among them, were found more frequent in patients than controls.

TCR beta cDNA libraries included unique molecular identifiers. A single record per CDR3 protein comes from TCRdb applying MiXCR to the PCR reads. This table holds 600,000 to 700,000 distinct CDR3 sequences, 55% to 60% found once. No antigens are known for them. Material for sequencing was blood. Receptors were obtained from a girl aged 2-10 years with multiple sclerosis.

The chain couples TRBV12-3 or TRBV12-4 to TRBJ1-5, with D possibly being TRBD1 (6 bases). This CDR3 is 15 amino acids long. Trimming shortened V by 1 base and J by 0 bases, and 7 bases separated the two germline ends. The CDR3: CASSLEGDSNQPQHF. CDR3 DNA: TGTGCCAGCAGTTTAGAGGGGGATAGCAATCAGCCCCAGCATTTT.

This clonotype appeared a few times. The chain employs TRBV9 and TRBJ2-7; TRBD1 might be the D (5 bases). Trimming removed 3 bases at V and 5 bases at J, with 15 bases between. Germline-derived CDR1 and CDR2 are SGDLS and YYNGEE. The CDR3 spans 14 residues. In DNA, the CDR3 is TGTGCCAGCAGCGAGGGGCCTTTAACCGACGAGCAGTACTTC. It is translated as CASSEGPLTDEQYF. The variable domain in full, completed from reference TRBV9 and TRBJ2-7, reads DSGVTQTPKHLITATGQRVTLRCSPRSGDLSVYWYQQSLDQGLQFLIQYYNGEERAKGNILERFSAQQFPDLHSELNLSSLELGDSALYFCASSEGPLTDEQYFGPGTRLTVT.

A word on this clonotype: The junction departs from the called germline gene at one end, perhaps through a read error. The chain links TRBV24-1 to TRBJ2-3; D is unresolved. The CDR3 contains 15 residues. Germline V gene sequence: CDR1 KGHDR, CDR2 SFDVKD. Here the CDR3 reads CATSGQDGSTDTQYF. In nucleotides, the CDR3 is TGCGCCACCAGTGGTCAGGACGGGAGCACAGATACGCAGTATTTT.

The J gene is TRBJ2-5, the V gene TRBV12-3 or TRBV12-4; tentative D call: TRBD1 (5 bases). The J call is in doubt because the DNA end fits TRBJ2-7 better. CDR3 length equals 13 residues. The DNA of the CDR3 is TGTGCCAGCAGCCAGACAGTTTCCTACGAGCAGTACTTC. It yields the protein CASSQTVSYEQYF.

V is TRBV29-1 and J is TRBJ2-1, with 10 bases that match TRBD2. The CDR3 loop spans 17 amino acids. The ends lost 1 base at V and 6 bases at J; junction bases unmatched: 12. In germline, CDR1 is SQVTM, CDR2 ANQGSEA. The DNA of the CDR3 is TGCAGCGTTGAAGGGATGGCTAGCGGGAGAAACCGCAATGAGCAGTTCTTC. Amino acid sequence: CSVEGMASGRNRNEQFF.

Turning to this clonotype: One junction end disagrees with the germline gene, perhaps due to a read error. The J gene is TRBJ1-2, the V gene TRBV6-2 or TRBV6-3; 9 bases match TRBD1. Per the germline V gene, CDR1 is MNHEY and CDR2 is SVGEGT. The CDR3 contains 12 residues. The CDR3 nucleotides read TGTGCCAGCAGTTTCCCGGGACAGGGCTACGCCTTC. This gives the protein CASSFPGQGYAF.

The V gene is TRBV14, the J gene TRBJ2-1; the D gene is possibly TRBD1 (6 bases). This CDR3 has 13 amino acids. With 4 bases removed from V and 8 bases from J, the gap between germline ends came to 12 bases. Germline V lookup: CDR1 SGHDN, CDR2 FVKESK. The CDR3: CASSPRGKDEQFF. In nucleotides, the CDR3 is TGTGCCAGCAGCCCTAGGGGGAAGGATGAGCAGTTCTTC.

For the CDR3, the DNA is TGCAGTGCTAGCGGGGGGAGCTCCTACGAGCAGTACTTC. Residues: CSASGGSSYEQYF. This chain uses TRBV20-1 with TRBJ2-7; 7 nucleotides align to TRBD2. Germline CDR1 DFQATT, CDR2 SNEGSKA (reference sequence). J gave up 0 bases and V 3 bases, and 2 bases lay outside the gene matches. The length of the CDR3 is 13 residues.

This clonotype has a handful of counts. The V and J genes are TRBV12-3 or TRBV12-4 and TRBJ2-5, with 7 positions matching TRBD2. This CDR3 is built from 14 residues. V gave up 8 bases and J gave up 2 bases; unmatched junction bases: 8. This CDR3 is CASSLGLVQETQYF. The CDR3 DNA sequence: TGTGCCAGCTCACTCGGACTAGTTCAAGAGACCCAGTACTTC.

This chain joins TRBV21-1 and TRBJ2-1; TRBD1, the D gene given by the table, was not confirmed from the DNA. TRBV21-1 is a known pseudogene. The CDR3 totals 17 residues. CDR3 DNA: TGTGCCAGCAGCAAAGAGGATAGGGGTAGGCGAACGGATGAGCAGTTCTTC. It is translated as CASSKEDRGRRTDEQFF.

The chain links TRBV12-3 or TRBV12-4 to TRBJ2-1; D may be TRBD2 (6 bases). Trimming took 5 bases from V and 8 from J, leaving 16 bases between them. The CDR3 consists of 14 residues. CDR3 residues: CASSLLAVGHEQFF. The DNA of the CDR3 is TGTGCCAGCAGTCTACTAGCCGTGGGCCATGAGCAGTTCTTC.

As DNA, the CDR3 is TGTGCCAGCAGTTTATTGACAGATTCCTACGAGCAGTACTTC. Encoded protein: CASSLLTDSYEQYF. V is TRBV27 and J is TRBJ2-7; a weak D match, TRBD1 (5 bases). Trimming left V 1 base short and J 1 base short, with 8 bases between. The CDR3 is made up of 14 amino acids. Germline V gene sequence: CDR1 MNHEY, CDR2 SMNVEV (reference sequence).

This clonotype has just a few counts. The CDR3 region is CASSPAGANVLTF. CDR3 DNA: TGTGCCAGCAGCCCCGCTGGGGCCAACGTCCTGACTTTC. J is TRBJ2-6 and V is TRBV4-2, with D unresolved. Trimming removed 4 bases from V and 2 bases from J, with 3 bases in between. CDR3 length: 13 amino acids. Germline CDR1 and CDR2: LGHNA and YNFKEQ.

This sequence joins TRBV20-1 and TRBJ2-5; 11 nucleotides match TRBD2. The V gene's germline CDR1 is DFQATT and CDR2 SNEGSKA (reference sequence). The CDR3 totals 15 residues. J was trimmed by 5 bases and V by 3 bases; bases with no gene match: 8. This CDR3 reads CSASVPGLAAETQYF. The CDR3 DNA follows: TGCAGTGCTAGTGTTCCGGGACTAGCGGCGGAGACCCAGTACTTC.

The J gene is TRBJ2-1, the V gene TRBV20-1, with 7 nucleotides matching TRBD1. The V gene end was trimmed by 4 bases and the J gene end by 4 bases; junction bases not matched to a gene: 10. The germline V gene has CDR1 DFQATT and CDR2 SNEGSKA (reference sequence). This CDR3 is built from 15 residues. The CDR3 DNA reads TGCAGTGCTAAGGGACAGCGGCAATTATACAATGAGCAGTTCTTC. Translated: CSAKGQRQLYNEQFF.

The rearrangement uses TRBV12-3 or TRBV12-4 and TRBJ1-2; D remains unclear. The CDR3 extends over 13 amino acids. V lost 7 bases and J 4 bases, leaving 13 bases between the germline ends. In nucleotides, the CDR3 is TGTGCCAGCACGGAGGGCGGATTCTATGGCTACACCTTC. It yields the protein CASTEGGFYGYTF.

The J gene is TRBJ2-4, the V gene TRBV20-1; a possible D gene is TRBD1 (5 bases). The last part of the DNA fits TRBJ2-7 better; the J call may be wrong. The CDR3 covers 11 residues. CDR1 is DFQATT and CDR2 is SNEGSKA in the germline V gene (reference sequence). CDR3 residues: CSAGRVHEQYF. CDR3 in DNA: TGCAGTGCTGGCAGGGTTCACGAGCAGTACTTC.

On this clonotype itself: One end of the junction fails to match germline, which may point to a read error. The V gene is TRBV5-1, the J gene TRBJ2-3; 10 positions match TRBD2. Germline CDR1 reads SGHRS; CDR2 reads YFSETQ. The CDR3 is made up of 17 amino acids. CDR3 region: CASSLRDSGGYTDTQYF. CDR3 in DNA: TGCGCCAGCAGCCTCCGGGATAGCGGGGGGTACACAGATACACAGTATTTT.

The chain employs TRBV6-2 or TRBV6-3 and TRBJ2-1; D is uncertain. Per the germline V gene, CDR1 is MNHEY and CDR2 is SVGEGT. Trimming took off 9 bases at V and 3 bases at J, with 12 bases between the two ends. CDR3 length: 13 amino acids. The CDR3 bases are TGTGCCAGTAGCTCCGAACGCTACAATGAGCAGTTCTTC. This sequence encodes CASSSERYNEQFF.

J is TRBJ2-5 and V is TRBV7-9; D gene unclear. Germline V gene data show CDR1 as SEHNR and CDR2 as FQNEAQ (reference sequence). The CDR3 is made up of 16 amino acids. Trimming removed 5 bases at V and 4 bases at J, with 20 bases between. The CDR3: CASSMNSVGLRETQYF. As DNA, the CDR3 is TGTGCCAGCAGCATGAACTCGGTCGGGTTACGAGAGACCCAGTACTTC.

The chain employs TRBV5-6 and TRBJ2-5; TRBD1 aligns across 7 bases. This CDR3 has 16 residues. The germline gives CDR1 SGHDT, CDR2 YYEEEE. V shed 4 bases and J 1 base; nucleotides not matched to a gene: 10. The chain's CDR3 is CASSKGTVPFQETQYF. CDR3 nucleotide sequence: TGTGCCAGCAGCAAGGGGACAGTGCCCTTCCAAGAGACCCAGTACTTC.

This clonotype was detected once. V and J are TRBV7-2 and TRBJ1-2; 7 bases agree with TRBD1. Germline V CDR1 and CDR2: SGHTA, FQGNSA. The CDR3 totals 13 residues. With V trimmed by 4 bases and J by 7 bases, 6 bases remained unmatched. The CDR3 DNA reads TGTGCCAGCAGCTATACAGGGGAAGTTGGCTACACCTTC. It specifies CASSYTGEVGYTF.

This rearrangement joins TRBV29-1 to TRBJ2-6; 9 nucleotides align to TRBD2. CDR1 and CDR2 (germline): SQVTM, ANQGSEA. With 0 bases clipped from V and 2 bases from J, the junction kept 8 bases outside the gene matches. This CDR3 contains 18 residues. The CDR3 nucleotides read TGCAGCGTTGAAGATCGTTTAGCGGGAGATCCTGGGGCCAACGTCCTGACTTTC. Encoded protein: CSVEDRLAGDPGANVLTF.

The rearrangement links TRBV5-1 to TRBJ1-1, with unresolved D. Germline CDR1 SGHRS, CDR2 YFSETQ. Trimming took off 4 bases at V and 3 bases at J, with 16 bases between the two ends. The CDR3 runs 15 residues. The CDR3 nucleotides are TGCGCCAGCAGCGCTACATCACGGAGGGACACTGAAGCTTTCTTT. Its protein is CASSATSRRDTEAFF.

The rearrangement uses TRBV6-1 and TRBJ2-7; the D gene could be TRBD1 or TRBD2 (5 bases each). This CDR3 is 13 amino acids long. CDR1 and CDR2 from the germline V gene are MNHNS and SASEGT. Trimming left V 6 bases short and J 0 bases short, with 9 bases between. The CDR3 spells CASRGRPSYEQYF. In DNA, the CDR3 is TGTGCCAGCAGGGGACGGCCCTCCTACGAGCAGTACTTC.

The chain has TRBV6-2 or TRBV6-3 and TRBJ2-1, with 7 nucleotides matching TRBD1. Germline V gene data show CDR1 as MNHEY and CDR2 as SVGEGT. V was pared by 3 bases and J by 6 bases, with 14 bases of the junction left unmatched. The CDR3 covers 17 residues. CDR3 coding DNA: TGTGCCAGCAGTTATCCCCGGGACAGCTCCCTGGGCAATGAGCAGTTCTTC. Translation: CASSYPRDSSLGNEQFF.

The V gene is TRBV6-2 or TRBV6-3, the J gene TRBJ2-7; 8 nucleotides align to TRBD2. Gene TRBJ2-5 matches the end of the DNA better, so the J call may be wrong. The CDR3 is made up of 13 amino acids. Germline CDR1 is MNHEY and CDR2 is SVGEGT. This CDR3 is CASSPPGGQTQYF. Written as DNA, the CDR3 is TGTGCCAGCAGCCCACCGGGGGGGCAGACCCAGTACTTC.

This chain uses TRBV6-6 with TRBJ2-6; D not certain. Germline V gene data show CDR1 as MNHNY and CDR2 as SVGAGI (reference sequence). CDR3 size: 13 residues. Trimming pared 6 bases from V and 4 bases from J, leaving 7 bases between. The CDR3 nucleotides read TGTGCCAGCAGAAACGGGGGGGCCAACGTCCTGACTTTC. Protein product: CASRNGGANVLTF.